This paragraph covers one TCR beta chain sequence. Authors' processing steps: How many nucleated cells were present was estimated from reference gene primer amplification. The repertoire was sequenced with immunoSEQ multiplex PCR; TCRdb's copy has only in-frame clones and lacks some. Clone size and V and J calls were adopted from that table, with D and trimming inferred from the DNA. The sample has 180,000 or so clones; about 79% are singletons. Participant ages covered roughly 18 to 89 years across about two dozen US areas. This CDR3 has 15 residues. V trimming: 8 bases; J trimming: 5 bases; junction bases outside the gene matches: 7. The germline CDR1 and CDR2 sequences are SGHVS and FQNEAQ. The data are from a study of blood T cell repertoires in COVID-19.

This TCR was sampled from a man aged 50-59 years who had recovered from COVID-19. The sample consisted of PBMCs or T cells enriched from blood (not recorded which). V and J are TRBV7-8 and TRBJ2-3; 13 bases are shared with TRBD2. CDR3 DNA sequence: TGTGCCAGCCGACGGGGACTAGCGGGGAGAGATACGCAGTATTTT. Protein product: CASRRGLAGRDTQYF. The full variable domain, with the rest looked up from reference TRBV7-8 and TRBJ2-3, is GAGVSQSPRYKVAKRGQDVALRCDPISGHVSLFWYQQALGQGPEFLTYFQNEAQLDKSGLPSDRFFAERPEGSVSTLKIQRTQQEDSAVYLCASRRGLAGRDTQYFGPGTRLTVL.